This T cell receptor (beta chain) was captured in a study of shared clonotypes between healthy human individuals (dated by TCRdb to between 2020 and 2021). Broadly, across the study: A couple of women and a few men aged 18 to 49 years were included in the cohort. Blood TCR repertoires of roughly 5 healthy adults were deeply sequenced to estimate repertoire size and the extent of clonotype sharing between individuals. Leukapheresis yielded between about 0.85 and 10 billion PBMCs per donor. To increase sequencing depth and limit assay-specific biases, TCR repertoire library preparation and sequencing were carried out by different laboratories using diverse techniques. Per donor, three plates each were used for CD4 naive and CD4 memory, two for CD8 naive, and one for CD8 memory.

TCR CDR3 regions were amplified from genomic DNA by multiplex PCR using the deep immunoSEQ assay. Extracted genomic DNA from each cell subset was spread evenly across all wells of several immunoSEQ 96-well plates, with each plate serving as a replicate. For sorted subsets, approximately 190 ng of genomic DNA, equivalent to 30,000 or so T cell genomes, went into each replicate PCR. The purified libraries were quantified using a Qubit 3.0 fluorometer, sized with a Bioanalyzer 2100, and then quantified again using the KAPA Library Quantification kit. Every immunoSEQ 96-well plate was sequenced on a separate single-read 150-cycle Illumina NextSeq 550 flow cell. The original pipeline was this. Because the immunoSEQ output included only junctional sequences and no quality scores, the filtering could not be the same as the filtering used for full-length reads. Sequences were annotated with PyIR, a Python wrapper for IgBLAST v1.9, using IMGT germline references to assign V/J genes and CDR3. Reads were removed for weak V/J assignments (E-value above 1e-6), missing CDR3, stop codons, out-of-frame junctions, or ambiguous translated residues. A V3J clonotype was defined by an identical inferred V gene, J gene, and CDR3 amino acid sequence. Percentage overlap between repertoires was calculated by dividing the number of shared unique clonotypes by the size of the smaller repertoire. RTK rarefaction, the Chao1 estimator, and Recon v2.1 estimates of unobserved clonotypes were used to assess repertoire richness. Generation probabilities were computed with OLGA for all TCRbeta clonotypes obtained by the gDNA method from several donors. TCRdb obtained this table from immuneACCESS and retained in-frame rearrangements with V and J assigned. These tables miss some clones; where compared with another copy, unresolved V genes account for less than half of the shortfall, and the remainder is unexplained. D and trimming were read from the DNA, whereas the V and J calls and clone size are those reported in that table. This sample holds 650,000 to 750,000 clones; 72% were observed only once. Around 2% of the sample is in the top ten clones.

Healthy HIV-negative adults with no recently reported acute infections or vaccinations were included as donors. All donors were Caucasian adults living in Nashville, Tennessee, USA. CD4+ T cells were enriched by magnetic negative selection, after which naive cells were positively selected on CD45RA and the negative fraction was taken as the memory subset. Blood was obtained by leukapheresis, after which PBMCs were separated by Ficoll-Histopaque density gradient centrifugation and cryopreserved in liquid nitrogen vapor phase. Analytical flow cytometry was used to check the purity and quantity of every magnetically sorted T cell population. Each sorted fraction had its genomic DNA isolated and then quantified by UV absorbance on a Nanodrop 2000c. Study-wide findings and limitations: Sampling was restricted to blood, and TCR repertoires in tissue are likely to differ from TCR repertoires in blood. Across four donors, roughly 5.4% of naive CD4, roughly 3.5% of naive CD8, 2.3% of memory CD4, and roughly 0.4% of memory CD8 clonotypes were shared. Clonotypes shared by all four sorted-subset donors showed higher generation probabilities than non-shared clonotypes. Rarefaction of sorted-subset datasets indicated incomplete sequencing despite the large sequencing depth. Based on pairwise subsampling, the degree of clonotype sharing among donors was expected to be affected by sequencing depth. Estimated clonotype richness was generally larger for naive than for memory subsets. The small number of donors limited the genetic and exposure-history diversity represented.

The sample holds one count of this clone. There is no known antigen for this receptor. Qualities for individual bases were not recorded, and no much larger clone is one base off. CDR1 and CDR2 are drawn from the germline V gene: MNHNS, SASEGT. The V end loses 6 bases and the J end loses 10 bases, and a stretch of 12 bases separates them. The CDR3 starts with the cysteine, ends with the phenylalanine, and has 12 residues. CDR3 DNA is the only sequence kept; it has 36 bases, read in frame from the first base. This sequence originates from a woman aged 25-40 years in good health. Sequencing used memory CD4+ T cells sorted from blood. The cell subset or site label for this specimen denotes: CD45RA-negative fraction. This receptor chain uses TRBV6-1 and TRBJ1-4, and possibly TRBD1, on 5 matching bases. CDR3 protein: CASRDPGGKLFF. The DNA sequence is TGTGCCAGCAGGGACCCGGGGGGAAAACTGTTTTTT.